The clone carrying this T cell receptor beta chain is judged medium-sized (0.01 to 0.1%). Its antigen is unidentified. The sample belongs to a study of HIV-infected patients and healthy controls. cDNA was made from around 0.5 ug RNA using alpha and beta constant primers. Using multiplexing indices, alpha and beta chain libraries were generated apart by chain-specific third strand synthesis. A single primer pair per chain amplified all rearrangements, with per-molecule barcodes. TCRdb re-called the 5' RACE reads through MiXCR, storing one row per CDR3 protein. The sample includes 15,000 to 20,000 distinct CDR3 sequences, around 10% of them seen just once. All unsorted peripheral T cells were captured because whole blood was used without fractionation. Findings and limits, study-wide: Apparent post-therapy Gini recovery among HIV-infected patients was not reproduced with size-matched repertoires. MAIT alpha-chain CDR3s were frequent in healthy controls, depleted in HIV+. HIV-infected repertoires had significantly higher mean Gini indices than controls, possibly reflecting oligoclonality.

Germline CDR1 reads MDHEN; CDR2 reads SYDVKM. The ends lost 6 bases at V and 1 base at J; junction bases unmatched: 8. The CDR3 has 15 residues. The origin of this receptor is an adult in good health. This sequence joins TRBV28 and TRBJ2-5; TRBD1 matches at 7 bases. Sequenced material: blood. The CDR3 bases are TGTGCCAGCAGGGCCCCCCGACAGGGCCAAGAGACCCAGTACTTC. It translates to CASRAPRQGQETQYF. Variable domain in full (rest from reference TRBV28 and TRBJ2-5): DVKVTQSSRYLVKRTGEKVFLECVQDMDHENMFWYRQDPGLGLRLIYFSYDVKMKEKGDIPEGYSVSREKKERFSLILESASTNQTSMYLCASRAPRQGQETQYFGPGTRLLVL.